The 27 T cell receptor beta chains presented below share a single source sample, sequenced in a study of blood T cells in healthy people across ages. The use of a sample-barcoded 5' primer and a J-beta primer mix characterized a second PCR of roughly 7 to 12 cycles. One entry per CDR3 protein, called by TCRdb with MiXCR from the 5' RACE reads. The table lists roughly 1,800,000 distinct CDR3 sequences, less than 50% of them singletons. The sequenced sample was blood. The receptors were sampled from a woman in her thirties or forties in good health.

The chain couples TRBV20-1 to TRBJ2-1; D perhaps matches TRBD2 (6 bases). The J call may be wrong; the DNA end is better matched by TRBJ2-7. The CDR3 contains 13 residues. Germline V gives CDR1 DFQATT, CDR2 SNEGSKA (reference sequence). In DNA, the CDR3 is TGCAGTGCTAGAGATCATTGGAGGGATGAGCAGTACTTC. Its translation: CSARDHWRDEQYF.

Points on this clonotype: The junction differs from germline at one of its ends, possibly a read error. The chain links TRBV12-3 or TRBV12-4 to TRBJ2-5, with a possible D match to TRBD2 (5 bases). The length of the CDR3 is 15 residues. CDR3 nucleotides: TGTGCCGGCAGTTTCTGGGGAGAACAGCAAGAGACCCAGTACTTC. Its translation is CAGSFWGEQQETQYF.

This chain joins TRBV7-8 and TRBJ2-4; unclear D gene. Germline values: CDR1 SGHVS, CDR2 FQNEAQ. V was clipped by 2 bases and J by 2 bases, with 13 bases between them. The CDR3 is made up of 16 amino acids. CDR3 DNA sequence: TGTGCCAGCAGCTTACTTAAAGTGGGAACCAAAAACATTCAGTACTTC. Protein product: CASSLLKVGTKNIQYF.

The chain uses TRBV20-1 and TRBJ1-1; no reliable D call. CDR3 length: 14 amino acids. Trimming cost V 4 bases and J 1 base, with 13 bases left between them. In germline, CDR1 is DFQATT, CDR2 SNEGSKA (reference sequence). CDR3 sequence (DNA): TGCAGTGCTAAGGATACAAGACAGAACACTGAAGCTTTCTTT. Encoded protein: CSAKDTRQNTEAFF.

The chain recombines TRBV6-6 with TRBJ2-3; maybe TRBD2 (7 bases). Trimming removed 7 bases at V and 0 bases at J, with 14 bases between. This CDR3 spans 15 amino acids. Germline-derived CDR1 and CDR2 are MNHNY and SVGAGI (reference sequence). CDR3 sequence (DNA): TGTGCCAGCACCGGGGCGGGGGCTAGCACAGATACGCAGTATTTT. As protein: CASTGAGASTDTQYF.

The chain recombines TRBV28 with TRBJ2-2, with a weak D call TRBD1 (6 bases). Germline V lookup: CDR1 MDHEN, CDR2 SYDVKM. V shed 2 bases and J shed 3 bases, with 10 bases lying between them. The length of the CDR3 is 15 residues. The CDR3 DNA is TGTGCCAGCAGTTTAGGGGACACCGACACCGGGGAGCTGTTTTTT. This sequence encodes CASSLGDTDTGELFF.

There are a few counts of this clonotype. The rearrangement links TRBV14 to TRBJ2-7, with 8 bases aligning to TRBD2. Germline CDR1 SGHDN, CDR2 FVKESK. This CDR3 is built from 15 residues. V gave up 5 bases and J gave up 7 bases; unmatched junction bases: 13. CDR3 nucleotide sequence: TGTGCCAGCAGCTTCCTTGCGGGGGGCCCTAAGGAGCAGTACTTC. It specifies CASSFLAGGPKEQYF.

This clonotype was counted between two and nine times. The chain couples TRBV29-1 to TRBJ2-1; 8 positions agree with TRBD2. CDR1 and CDR2 from the germline V gene are SQVTM and ANQGSEA. V gave up 6 bases and J gave up 4 bases; unmatched junction bases: 5. This CDR3 spans 13 amino acids. The CDR3 loop is CSVATSGYNEQFF. CDR3 nucleotide sequence: TGCAGCGTGGCAACTAGCGGATACAATGAGCAGTTCTTC.

This clonotype has a handful of counts. The CDR3 nucleotides read TGTGCCAGCAGTTACTCGGGACTAGCGGGGAAAAAAGATACGCAGTATTTT. Translation gives CASSYSGLAGKKDTQYF. The chain has TRBV6-6 and TRBJ2-3; 13 bases align to TRBD2. Germline CDR1 and CDR2: MNHNY and SVGAGI (reference sequence). V shed 0 bases and J 5 bases; nucleotides not matched to a gene: 5. CDR3 length: 17 amino acids.

The rearrangement uses TRBV7-2 and TRBJ2-7; 8 positions agree with TRBD1. Germline loops: CDR1 SGHTA, CDR2 FQGNSA. CDR3 length: 15 amino acids. Losses at the gene ends were 5 bases for V and 1 base for J; bases not matched to a gene: 7. The CDR3 sequence is CASSETGTGSYEQYF. CDR3 nucleotides: TGTGCCAGCAGCGAGACCGGGACAGGATCCTACGAGCAGTACTTC. The complete variable domain, with remaining parts taken from reference TRBV7-2 and TRBJ2-7, reads GAGVSQSPSNKVTEKGKDVELRCDPISGHTALYWYRQSLGQGLEFLIYFQGNSAPDKSGLPSDRFSAERTGGSVSTLTIQRTQQEDSAVYLCASSETGTGSYEQYFGPGTRLTVT.

The rearrangement links TRBV27 to TRBJ2-7; perhaps TRBD2 as D (5 bases). The germline gives CDR1 MNHEY, CDR2 SMNVEV (reference sequence). V lost 7 bases and J 6 bases, leaving 19 bases between the germline ends. CDR3 length: 14 residues. CDR3 loop: CASTRRGSLSEQYF. The DNA for the CDR3 is TGTGCCAGCACTAGACGGGGATCCCTAAGCGAGCAGTACTTC.

The V call is TRBV28, the J call TRBJ2-1; 15 nucleotides match TRBD2. The CDR3 is made up of 20 amino acids. Germline V CDR1 and CDR2: MDHEN, SYDVKM. V shed 1 base and J 2 bases; nucleotides not matched to a gene: 9. The CDR3 loop reads CASSLSIGTSGGTTYNEQFF. As DNA, the CDR3 is TGTGCCAGCAGTTTATCCATTGGGACTAGCGGGGGGACGACCTACAATGAGCAGTTCTTC.

V and J are TRBV6-2 or TRBV6-3 and TRBJ1-1, with 7 bases matching TRBD1. In germline, CDR1 is MNHEY, CDR2 SVGEGT. The CDR3 has 12 residues. CDR3 loop: CVTGKFITEAFF. The CDR3 nucleotides are TGTGTGACAGGGAAGTTCATCACTGAAGCTTTCTTT.

The chain couples TRBV6-2 or TRBV6-3 to TRBJ2-5; 16 bases match TRBD2. The CDR3 is made up of 18 amino acids. The V and J ends lost 2 bases and 4 bases, in that order; junction bases with no gene match: 7. Germline loops: CDR1 MNHEY, CDR2 SVGEGT. In DNA form, the CDR3 reads TGTGCCAGCAGTTACGGGACTAGCGGGGGGGCCTCGTCAGAGACCCAGTACTTC. Residues: CASSYGTSGGASSETQYF.

The chain uses TRBV5-5 and TRBJ2-7, with D possibly being TRBD1 (5 bases). TRBJ2-4 matches the DNA end more closely, so the J call is doubtful. The germline CDR1 and CDR2 sequences are SGHKS and YYEKEE (reference sequence). The length of the CDR3 is 13 residues. CDR3 sequence reads: CASSFRQGTIQYF. The CDR3 coding sequence is TGTGCCAGCAGCTTCCGGCAGGGAACCATTCAGTACTTC.

This clonotype appeared many times. The chain combines TRBV28 with TRBJ2-7, with D hard to call. The CDR3 length is 12 residues. V lost 3 bases, J lost 3 bases, and 6 bases lay in between. Germline V gene sequence: CDR1 MDHEN, CDR2 SYDVKM. The CDR3 bases are TGTGCCAGCAGTTTTCAAAACTACGAGCAGTACTTC. Amino acid sequence: CASSFQNYEQYF.

V usage is TRBV2 and J usage is TRBJ2-5; TRBD1 aligns across 10 bases. The germline CDR1 and CDR2 sequences are SNHLY and FYNNEI. The CDR3 extends over 17 amino acids. With 2 bases clipped from V and 3 bases from J, the junction kept 9 bases outside the gene matches. CDR3 nucleotides: TGTGCCAGCAGTGAAATCCGGACAGGGGGTGGGGAAGAGACCCAGTACTTC. Translating gives CASSEIRTGGGEETQYF.

This chain uses TRBV20-1 with TRBJ1-1; D ambiguous. The CDR3 covers 11 residues. Germline values: CDR1 DFQATT, CDR2 SNEGSKA (reference sequence). The CDR3 bases are TGCAGCCCTCGTGGGGACACTGAAGCTTTCTTT. It yields the protein CSPRGDTEAFF.

The table lists this clonotype with a few counts. The chain carries TRBV20-1 and TRBJ1-2; D not certain. Germline loops: CDR1 DFQATT, CDR2 SNEGSKA (reference sequence). This CDR3 region has 14 residues. Between the trimmed V and J ends, which lost 0 bases and 3 bases, there was a span of 11 bases. CDR3: CSARDIADYYGYTF. For the CDR3, the DNA is TGCAGTGCTAGAGATATTGCAGATTACTATGGCTACACCTTC.

This chain uses TRBV20-1 with TRBJ2-1; maybe TRBD2 (6 bases). Per germline, CDR1 DFQATT and CDR2 SNEGSKA (reference sequence). V gave up 3 bases and J gave up 4 bases, with 10 bases separating them. This CDR3 has 13 amino acids. The CDR3 region is CSAREGLYNEQFF. The DNA of the CDR3 is TGCAGTGCTAGGGAGGGCCTATACAATGAGCAGTTCTTC.

V is TRBV9 and J is TRBJ2-3; D is undetermined. Germline V lookup: CDR1 SGDLS, CDR2 YYNGEE. The CDR3 covers 14 residues. Trimming took 0 bases from V and 2 from J, leaving 7 bases between them. CDR3 DNA: TGTGCCAGCAGCGTAGCTGTCTACACAGATACGCAGTATTTT. Translated: CASSVAVYTDTQYF.

The chain links TRBV28 to TRBJ2-3; 12 bases line up with TRBD2. This CDR3 contains 15 residues. The junction had 4 bases not matched to a gene; V was cut back by 4 bases and J by 5 bases. Germline-derived CDR1 and CDR2 are MDHEN and SYDVKM. This CDR3 reads CASSYLAGGGDTQYF. CDR3 DNA sequence: TGTGCCAGCAGTTATCTAGCGGGGGGGGGAGATACGCAGTATTTT.

The gene calls are TRBV10-3 and TRBJ1-2; D is unresolved. Germline CDR1 and CDR2: ENHRY and SYGVKD. The ends were cut back, 4 bases at V and 8 bases at J, with 17 bases in the middle. CDR3 size: 14 residues. CDR3 protein: CAISGGLANEGYTF. The CDR3, as DNA: TGTGCCATCAGTGGAGGTTTAGCTAACGAGGGCTACACCTTC.

This clonotype was observed many times. V gene TRBV4-2 combines with J gene TRBJ1-4; 9 bases agree with TRBD1. The CDR3 is 15 amino acids. The germline V gene has CDR1 LGHNA and CDR2 YNFKEQ. V trimming: 1 base; J trimming: 6 bases; junction bases outside the gene matches: 3. CDR3 sequence (DNA): TGTGCCAGCAGCCAAGCGGACAGGGGTTATGAAAAACTGTTTTTT. Encoded protein: CASSQADRGYEKLFF.

The chain combines TRBV13 with TRBJ2-1; the D is unclear. CDR1 and CDR2 (germline): PRHDT, FYEKMQ (reference sequence). CDR3 length: 11 residues. V dropped 5 bases and J dropped 10 bases, with 9 bases sitting between them. The CDR3 nucleotides read TGTGCCAGCAGCATCAGAGTAGAGCAGTTCTTC. This gives the protein CASSIRVEQFF.

This clonotype was seen only a few times. V is TRBV7-2 and J is TRBJ1-2; TRBD1 matches 9 bases. Germline values: CDR1 SGHTA, CDR2 FQGNSA. The V and J ends lost 5 bases and 8 bases, in that order; junction bases with no gene match: 6. This CDR3 region has 13 residues. CDR3 protein: CASSPQGAQGYTF. The DNA of the CDR3 is TGTGCCAGCAGCCCACAGGGGGCGCAAGGCTACACCTTC.

The chain recombines TRBV29-1 with TRBJ2-3; TRBD1 matches at 8 bases. CDR3 length: 14 residues. Germline CDR1 is SQVTM and CDR2 is ANQGSEA. The trim removed 7 bases at V and 3 bases at J, leaving 9 bases unmatched. For the CDR3, the DNA is TGCAGCGGACGGACAGGGAGTTCGACAGATACGCAGTATTTT. It is translated as CSGRTGSSTDTQYF.